This paragraph reports one TCR beta chain. The target antigen is unknown. Other nucleotide sequences in the sample specify the same CDR3. Both 60 Vbeta primers and 13 Jbeta primers went into the PCR. Generated by immunoSEQ multiplex PCR, the TCRdb table keeps only in-frame clones and is missing some. The sample contains about 70,000 clones, about nine tenths of which appear only once. This sample is part of a study of cytomegalovirus exposure and HLA in healthy donors. Whole-study findings and limits: Common viral pathogens (according to a later analysis) appeared linked to several of the most significant clusters. Diagnosis of cytomegalovirus status made by the classifier reportedly showed high specificity and sensitivity. Earlier findings revealed that most TCR beta V segments proved productive either about 87% or about 30% of the time. The study flagged about 150 TCR beta chains as cytomegalovirus-associated.

Looked up from germline, CDR1 is SGHAT and CDR2 is FQNNGV. This CDR3 spans 13 amino acids. Trimming left V 5 bases short and J 0 bases short, with 7 bases between. The TCR comes from a woman aged 25 to 39 in good health and CMV-seronegative. Sequencing was carried out using PBMCs. The rearrangement uses TRBV11-2 and TRBJ1-1; D is undetermined. The CDR3 nucleotides are TGTGCCAGCAGCCTACAGCTGAACACTGAAGCTTTCTTT. Its translation: CASSLQLNTEAFF.